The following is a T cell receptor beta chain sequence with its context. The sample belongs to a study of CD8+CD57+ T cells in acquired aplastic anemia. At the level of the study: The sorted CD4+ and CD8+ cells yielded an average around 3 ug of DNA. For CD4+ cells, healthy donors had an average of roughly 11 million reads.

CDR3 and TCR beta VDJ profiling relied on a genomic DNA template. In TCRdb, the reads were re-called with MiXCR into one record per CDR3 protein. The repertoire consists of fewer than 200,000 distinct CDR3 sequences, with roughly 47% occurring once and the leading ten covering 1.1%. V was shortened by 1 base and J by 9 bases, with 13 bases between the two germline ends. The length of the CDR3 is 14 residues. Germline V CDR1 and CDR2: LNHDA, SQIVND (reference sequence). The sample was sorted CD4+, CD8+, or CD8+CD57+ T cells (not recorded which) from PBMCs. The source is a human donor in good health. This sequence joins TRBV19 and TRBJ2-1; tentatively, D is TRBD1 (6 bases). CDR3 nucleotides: TGTGCCAGTAGTATAGTGACAGGCAGCGTTGAGCAGTTCTTC. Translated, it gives CASSIVTGSVEQFF.